This T cell receptor beta chain was identified during a study of immune cell composition in non-small cell lung cancer. This table comes from immunoSEQ multiplex PCR, and its TCRdb copy is limited to in-frame clones, with some not included. The sample lists just over 7,500 clones; just under 80% were seen once. The ends lost 4 bases at V and 4 bases at J; junction bases unmatched: 11. The CDR3 is made up of 16 amino acids. CDR1 is SGHDT and CDR2 is YYEEEE in the germline V gene. The sequencing sample was made of lung tumor tissue. The chain combines TRBV5-6 with TRBJ2-3; TRBD2 aligns across 8 bases. This clonotype originated in a human donor with non-small cell lung cancer. The CDR3 DNA reads as TGTGCCAGCAGCAACTCCGGGACTAGGGGGGCAGATACGCAGTATTTT. It encodes CASSNSGTRGADTQYF. The full variable domain, in which reference TRBV5-6 and TRBJ2-3 provide the parts outside the CDR3, is DAGVTQSPTHLIKTRGQQVTLRCSPKSGHDTVSWYQQALGQGPQFIFQYYEEEERQRGNFPDRFSGHQFPNYSSELNVNALLLGDSALYLCASSNSGTRGADTQYFGPGTRLTVL.